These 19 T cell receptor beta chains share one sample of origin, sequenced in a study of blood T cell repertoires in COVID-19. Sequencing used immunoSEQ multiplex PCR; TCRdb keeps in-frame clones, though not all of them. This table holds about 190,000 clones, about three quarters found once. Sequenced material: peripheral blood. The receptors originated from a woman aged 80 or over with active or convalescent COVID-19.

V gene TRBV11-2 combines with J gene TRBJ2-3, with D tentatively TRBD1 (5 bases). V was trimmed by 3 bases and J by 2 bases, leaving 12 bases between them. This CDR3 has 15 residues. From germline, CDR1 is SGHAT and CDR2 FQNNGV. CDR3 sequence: CASSLGLVVTDTQYF. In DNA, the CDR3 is TGTGCCAGCAGCTTGGGGCTAGTCGTCACAGATACGCAGTATTTT.

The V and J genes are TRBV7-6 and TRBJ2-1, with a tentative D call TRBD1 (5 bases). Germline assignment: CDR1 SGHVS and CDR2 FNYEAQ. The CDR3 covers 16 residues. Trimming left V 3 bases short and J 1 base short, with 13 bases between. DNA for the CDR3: TGTGCCAGCAGCTTTCTGGGAAGGGGATCCTACAATGAGCAGTTCTTC. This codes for CASSFLGRGSYNEQFF.

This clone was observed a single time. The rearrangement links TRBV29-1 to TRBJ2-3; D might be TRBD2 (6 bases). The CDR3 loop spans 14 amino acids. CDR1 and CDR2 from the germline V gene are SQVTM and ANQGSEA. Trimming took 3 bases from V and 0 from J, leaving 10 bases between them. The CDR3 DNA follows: TGCAGCGTTGAGGCGGAGGGTAGCACAGATACGCAGTATTTT. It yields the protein CSVEAEGSTDTQYF.

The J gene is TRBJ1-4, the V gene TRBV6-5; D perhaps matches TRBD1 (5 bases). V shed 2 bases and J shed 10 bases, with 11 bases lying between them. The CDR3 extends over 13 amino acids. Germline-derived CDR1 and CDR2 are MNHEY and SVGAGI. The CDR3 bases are TGTGCCAGCAGTTACGCCAGGGAAGGAAAACTGTTTTTT. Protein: CASSYAREGKLFF.

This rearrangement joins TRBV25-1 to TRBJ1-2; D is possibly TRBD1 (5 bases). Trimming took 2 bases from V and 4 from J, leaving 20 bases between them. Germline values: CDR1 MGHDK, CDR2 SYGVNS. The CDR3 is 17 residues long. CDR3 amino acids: CASSEIGGEQDVYGYTF. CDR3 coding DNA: TGTGCCAGCAGTGAAATTGGGGGGGAACAGGACGTCTATGGCTACACCTTC.

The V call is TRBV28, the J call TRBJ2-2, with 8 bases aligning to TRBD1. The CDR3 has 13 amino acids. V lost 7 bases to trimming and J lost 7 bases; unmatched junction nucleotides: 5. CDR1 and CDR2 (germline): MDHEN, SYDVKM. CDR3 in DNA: TGTGCCAGCAAGACAGGGGCCCTCGGGGAGCTGTTTTTT. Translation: CASKTGALGELFF.

CDR3 sequence reads: CASSLDTGIVTEAFF. CDR3 coding DNA: TGCGCCAGCAGCTTGGATACGGGGATAGTCACTGAAGCTTTCTTT. The V gene is TRBV5-1, the J gene TRBJ1-1; no reliable D call. Between the trimmed V and J ends, which lost 0 bases and 4 bases, there was a span of 13 bases. CDR1 SGHRS and CDR2 YFSETQ come from the germline V gene. The CDR3 is 15 amino acids.

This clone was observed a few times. The CDR3 loop reads CASRDRGRTWNTEAFF. CDR3 nucleotide sequence: TGTGCCAGCCGGGACAGGGGCAGAACCTGGAACACTGAAGCTTTCTTT. This chain uses TRBV5-6 with TRBJ1-1; 10 bases are shared with TRBD1. Trimming at V came to 7 bases and at J to 1 base, leaving 10 bases not matched to a gene. The CDR3 has 16 residues. Germline values: CDR1 SGHDT, CDR2 YYEEEE.

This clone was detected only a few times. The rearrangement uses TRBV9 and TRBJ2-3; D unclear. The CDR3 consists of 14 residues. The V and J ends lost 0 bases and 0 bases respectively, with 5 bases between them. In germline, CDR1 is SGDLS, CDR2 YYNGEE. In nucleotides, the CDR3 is TGTGCCAGCAGCGTAGACAGTAGCACAGATACGCAGTATTTT. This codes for CASSVDSSTDTQYF.

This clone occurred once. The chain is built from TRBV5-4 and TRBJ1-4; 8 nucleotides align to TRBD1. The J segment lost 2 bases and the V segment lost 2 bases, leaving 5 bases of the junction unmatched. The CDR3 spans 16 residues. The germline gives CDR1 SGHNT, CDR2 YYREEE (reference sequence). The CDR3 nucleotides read TGTGCCAGCAGCTTTGGGACAGGTCACACTAATGAAAAACTGTTTTTT. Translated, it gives CASSFGTGHTNEKLFF.

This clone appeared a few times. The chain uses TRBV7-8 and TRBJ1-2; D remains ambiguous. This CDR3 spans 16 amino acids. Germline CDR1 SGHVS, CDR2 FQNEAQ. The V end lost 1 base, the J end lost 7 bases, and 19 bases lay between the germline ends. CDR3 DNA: TGTGCCAGCAGCTTAGGTTCGGGCGGGAGCAGTGGTGGCTACACCTTC. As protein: CASSLGSGGSSGGYTF.

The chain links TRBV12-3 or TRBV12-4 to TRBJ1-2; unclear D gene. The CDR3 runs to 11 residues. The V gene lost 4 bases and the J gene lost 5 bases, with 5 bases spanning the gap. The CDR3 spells CASSYRYGYTF. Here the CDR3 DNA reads TGTGCCAGCAGTTATCGGTATGGCTACACCTTC.

The DNA for the CDR3 is TGTGCCATTCAGGGACAGGTCTCCTACAATGAGCAGTTCTTC. This gives the protein CAIQGQVSYNEQFF. The gene calls are TRBV10-3 and TRBJ2-1; 8 positions match TRBD1. Trimming at V came to 9 bases and at J to 0 bases, leaving 4 bases not matched to a gene. The germline gives CDR1 ENHRY, CDR2 SYGVKD. CDR3 length equals 14 residues.

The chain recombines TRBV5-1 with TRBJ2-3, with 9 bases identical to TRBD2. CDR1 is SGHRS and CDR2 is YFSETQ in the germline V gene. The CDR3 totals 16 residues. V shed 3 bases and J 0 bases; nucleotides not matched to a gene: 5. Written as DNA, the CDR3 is TGCGCCAGCAGCTCATTTAGCGGGAGAAGCACAGATACGCAGTATTTT. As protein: CASSSFSGRSTDTQYF.

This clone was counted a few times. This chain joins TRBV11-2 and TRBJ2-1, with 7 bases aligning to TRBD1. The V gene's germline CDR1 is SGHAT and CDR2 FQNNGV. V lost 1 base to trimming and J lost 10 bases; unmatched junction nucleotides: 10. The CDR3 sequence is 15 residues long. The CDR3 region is CASSLGTRGLEEQFF. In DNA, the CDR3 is TGTGCCAGCAGCTTAGGGACCAGGGGGTTAGAGGAGCAGTTCTTC. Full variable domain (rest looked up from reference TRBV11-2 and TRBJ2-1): EAGVAQSPRYKIIEKRQSVAFWCNPISGHATLYWYQQILGQGPKLLIQFQNNGVVDDSQLPKDRFSAERLKGVDSTLKIQPAKLEDSAVYLCASSLGTRGLEEQFFGPGTRLTVL.

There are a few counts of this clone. The CDR3 DNA is TGCAGCGTTGAAGATCGCGAGGCCTACACCTTC. This gives the protein CSVEDREAYTF. The V gene is TRBV29-1, the J gene TRBJ1-2; no reliable D call. Germline V gives CDR1 SQVTM, CDR2 ANQGSEA. The V end was cut by 0 bases, the J end by 10 bases, with 9 bases between. The CDR3 spans 11 residues. Combining the CDR3 with reference TRBV29-1 and TRBJ1-2 gives the whole variable domain SAVISQKPSRDICQRGTSLTIQCQVDSQVTMMFWYRQQPGQSLTLIATANQGSEATYESGFVIDKFPISRPNLTFSTLTVSNMSPEDSSIYLCSVEDREAYTFGSGTRLTVV.

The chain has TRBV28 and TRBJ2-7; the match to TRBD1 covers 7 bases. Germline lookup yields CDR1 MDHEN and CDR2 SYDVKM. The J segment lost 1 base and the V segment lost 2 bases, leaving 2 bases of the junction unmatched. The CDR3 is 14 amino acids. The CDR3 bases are TGTGCCAGCAGTTTAAGGGACAGATCCTACGAGCAGTACTTC. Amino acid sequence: CASSLRDRSYEQYF.

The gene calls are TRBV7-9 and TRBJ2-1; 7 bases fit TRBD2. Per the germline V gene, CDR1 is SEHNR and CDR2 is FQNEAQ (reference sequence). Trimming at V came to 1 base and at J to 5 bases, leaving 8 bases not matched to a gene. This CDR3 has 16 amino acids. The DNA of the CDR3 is TGTGCCAGCAGCTTAGGATGGCAGCGGGACCACAATGAGCAGTTCTTC. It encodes CASSLGWQRDHNEQFF.

The CDR3 loop is CASSLTGAFSYEQYF. CDR3 in DNA: TGTGCCAGCAGTTTGACAGGGGCCTTCTCCTACGAGCAGTACTTC. The V call is TRBV27, the J call TRBJ2-7; TRBD1 matches at 8 bases. V was pared by 3 bases and J by 0 bases, with 4 bases of the junction left unmatched. CDR3 length equals 15 residues. Germline loops: CDR1 MNHEY, CDR2 SMNVEV (reference sequence).